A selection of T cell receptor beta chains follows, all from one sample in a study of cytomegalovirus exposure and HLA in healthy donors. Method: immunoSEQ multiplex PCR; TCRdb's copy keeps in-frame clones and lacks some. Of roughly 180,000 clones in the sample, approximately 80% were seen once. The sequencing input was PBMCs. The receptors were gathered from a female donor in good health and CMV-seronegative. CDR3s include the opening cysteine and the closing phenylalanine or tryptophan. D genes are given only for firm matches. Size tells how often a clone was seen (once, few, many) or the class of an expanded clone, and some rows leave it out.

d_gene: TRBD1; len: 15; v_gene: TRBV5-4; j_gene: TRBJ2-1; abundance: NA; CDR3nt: TGTGCCAGCAGCAATCGGGACAGGGGGGTGCCTGAGCAGTTCTTC; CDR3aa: CASSNRDRGVPEQFF
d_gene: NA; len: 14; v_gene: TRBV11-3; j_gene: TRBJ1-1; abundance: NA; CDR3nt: TGTGCCAGCAGTGTCGGTGGGGGCGGCACTGAAGCTTTCTTT; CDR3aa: CASSVGGGGTEAFF
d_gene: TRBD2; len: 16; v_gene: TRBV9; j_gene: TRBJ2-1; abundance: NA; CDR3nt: TGTGCCAGCAGCGGATTTAGCGGGTCCCTCTACGGTGAGCAGTTCTTC; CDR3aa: CASSGFSGSLYGEQFF
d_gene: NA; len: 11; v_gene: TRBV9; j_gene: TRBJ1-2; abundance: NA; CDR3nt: TGTGCCTCCGGTGGTGGGCATGGCTACACCTTC; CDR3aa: CASGGGHGYTF
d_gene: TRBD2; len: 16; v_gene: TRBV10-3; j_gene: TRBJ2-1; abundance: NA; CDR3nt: TGTGCCATCAGTGAGTCCGGGACTACTCCTTACAATGAGCAGTTCTTC; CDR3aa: CAISESGTTPYNEQFF
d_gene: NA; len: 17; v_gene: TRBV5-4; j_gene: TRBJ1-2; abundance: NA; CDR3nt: TGTGCCAGCAGCTTGGGATCACGGGGGGCTGTCGGCTATGGCTACACCTTC; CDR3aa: CASSLGSRGAVGYGYTF
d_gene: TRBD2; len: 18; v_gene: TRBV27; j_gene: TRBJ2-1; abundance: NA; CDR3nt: TGTGCCAGCAGCCGGGAAGGCAGCGCTAGCGGCCGGTACAATGAGCAGTTCTTC; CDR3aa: CASSREGSASGRYNEQFF
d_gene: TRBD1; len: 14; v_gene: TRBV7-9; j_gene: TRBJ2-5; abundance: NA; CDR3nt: TGTTCCAGCAGCAACTCAGGGGGCCAGGAGACCCAGTACTTC; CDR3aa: CSSSNSGGQETQYF
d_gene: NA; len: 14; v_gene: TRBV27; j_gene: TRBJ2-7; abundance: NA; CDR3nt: TGTGCCAGCAGTTTTACTGGGGTCGGGAGCGAGCAGTACTTC; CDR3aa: CASSFTGVGSEQYF
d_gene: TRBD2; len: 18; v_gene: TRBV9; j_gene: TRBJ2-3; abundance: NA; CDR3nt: TGTGCCAGCAGCGTAAGGCAGGGAAGCGGGAAAAGGACAGATACGCAGTATTTT; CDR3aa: CASSVRQGSGKRTDTQYF
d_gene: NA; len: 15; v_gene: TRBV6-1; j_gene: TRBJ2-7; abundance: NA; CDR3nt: TGTGCCAGCAGTGTGGTCCTACAGGGTTCCTACGAGCAGTACTTC; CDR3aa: CASSVVLQGSYEQYF
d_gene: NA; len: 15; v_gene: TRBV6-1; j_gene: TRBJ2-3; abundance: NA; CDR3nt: TGTGCCAGCAGTGAAGCGCTACAGGGAGGGTACACGCAGTATTTT; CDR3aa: CASSEALQGGYTQYF
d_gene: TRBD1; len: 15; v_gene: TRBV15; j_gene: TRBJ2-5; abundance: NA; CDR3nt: TGTGCCACCAGCAGAGACCGGGGACAGCAAGAGACCCAGTACTTC; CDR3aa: CATSRDRGQQETQYF
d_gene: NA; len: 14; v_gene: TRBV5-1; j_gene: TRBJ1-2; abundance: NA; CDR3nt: TGCGCCAGCAGCTCTTTACAGGGCGTCTATGGCTACACCTTC; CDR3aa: CASSSLQGVYGYTF
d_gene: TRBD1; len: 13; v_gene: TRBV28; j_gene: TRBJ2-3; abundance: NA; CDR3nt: TGTGCCACCGTCGGGACAGGAACAGATACGCAGTATTTT; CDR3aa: CATVGTGTDTQYF
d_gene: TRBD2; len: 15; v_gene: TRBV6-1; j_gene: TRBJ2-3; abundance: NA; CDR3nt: TGTGCCAGCAGTGACATAGCGGGGGGCTCAGATACGCAGTATTTT; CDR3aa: CASSDIAGGSDTQYF
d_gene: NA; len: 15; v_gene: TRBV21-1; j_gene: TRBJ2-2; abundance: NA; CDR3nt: TGTGCCAGCAGCAAAGTAGGACATACTACCGGGGAGCTGTTTTTT; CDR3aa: CASSKVGHTTGELFF
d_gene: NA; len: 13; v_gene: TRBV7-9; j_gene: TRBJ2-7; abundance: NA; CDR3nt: TGTTCCAGCAGACACCCGGGGTCCGACGAGCAGTACTTC; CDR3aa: CSSRHPGSDEQYF
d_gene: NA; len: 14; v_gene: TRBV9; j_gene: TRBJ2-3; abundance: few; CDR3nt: TGTGCCAGCAGCGTAAGCCTGCCCACAGATACGCAGTATTTT; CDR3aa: CASSVSLPTDTQYF
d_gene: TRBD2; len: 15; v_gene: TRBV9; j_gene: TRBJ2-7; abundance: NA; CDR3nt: TGTGCCAGCAGCGTAGGCCCTAGCGGGGGGTACGAGCAGTACTTC; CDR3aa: CASSVGPSGGYEQYF
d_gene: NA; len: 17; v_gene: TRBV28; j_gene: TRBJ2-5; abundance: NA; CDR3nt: TGTGCCAGCAGTCGCCCGCCGGGGCAGGGGAGTAGAGAGACCCAGTACTTC; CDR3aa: CASSRPPGQGSRETQYF
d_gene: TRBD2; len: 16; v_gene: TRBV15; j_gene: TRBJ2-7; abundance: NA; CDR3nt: TGTGCCACCAGCAGAGGGGGGAGCGGGGGGGCCTACGAGCAGTACTTC; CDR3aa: CATSRGGSGGAYEQYF
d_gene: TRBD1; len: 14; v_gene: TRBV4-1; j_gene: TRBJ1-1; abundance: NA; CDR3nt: TGCGCCAGCAGCTGGGACAGACTGAACACTGAAGCTTTCTTT; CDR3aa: CASSWDRLNTEAFF
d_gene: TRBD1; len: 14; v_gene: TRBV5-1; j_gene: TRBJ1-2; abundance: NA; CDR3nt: TGCGCCAGCAGCTTGGGACAGGGAAATGGAGGCTACACCTTC; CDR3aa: CASSLGQGNGGYTF
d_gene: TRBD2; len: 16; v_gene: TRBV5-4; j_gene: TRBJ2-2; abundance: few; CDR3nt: TGTGCCAGCAGCTTGGCACTAGCGGGGGGAGCCGGGGAGCTGTTTTTT; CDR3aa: CASSLALAGGAGELFF
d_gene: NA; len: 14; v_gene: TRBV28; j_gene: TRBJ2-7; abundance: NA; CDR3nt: TGTGCCAGCAGTTTTGGGGGCAGTCGGTACGAGCAGTACTTC; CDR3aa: CASSFGGSRYEQYF
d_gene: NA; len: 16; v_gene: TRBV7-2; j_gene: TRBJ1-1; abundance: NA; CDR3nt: TGTGCCAGCAGCTTAGATATAGCAGGGGATAGACCTGAAGCTTTCTTT; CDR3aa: CASSLDIAGDRPEAFF
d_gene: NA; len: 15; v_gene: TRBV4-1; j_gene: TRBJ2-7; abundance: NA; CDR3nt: TGCGCCAGCAGCCAAGATAGACAAGGAGGCTACGAGCAGTACTTC; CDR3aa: CASSQDRQGGYEQYF
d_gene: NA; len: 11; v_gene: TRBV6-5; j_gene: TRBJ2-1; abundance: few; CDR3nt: TGTGCCAGCACCCTAGGGGGTAAGCAGTTCTTC; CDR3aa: CASTLGGKQFF
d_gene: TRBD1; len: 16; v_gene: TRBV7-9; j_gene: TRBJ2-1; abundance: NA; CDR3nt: TGTGCCAGCAGCTCCCTGACAGGGGGGGCCTACAATGAGCAGTTCTTC; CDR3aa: CASSSLTGGAYNEQFF
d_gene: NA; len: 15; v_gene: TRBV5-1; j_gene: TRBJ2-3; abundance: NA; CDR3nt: TGCGCCAGCAGCCCCGGACTATTGAACACAGATACGCAGTATTTT; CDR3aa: CASSPGLLNTDTQYF
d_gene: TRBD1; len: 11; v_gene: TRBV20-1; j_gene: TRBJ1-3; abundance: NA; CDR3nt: TGCAGTGCGCACAGGGGGGACACCATATATTTT; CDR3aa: CSAHRGDTIYF
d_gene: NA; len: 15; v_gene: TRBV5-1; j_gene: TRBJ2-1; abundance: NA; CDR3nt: TGCGCCAGCAGCCACAGTGGGGACTCTGTAAATGAGCAGTTCTTC; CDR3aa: CASSHSGDSVNEQFF
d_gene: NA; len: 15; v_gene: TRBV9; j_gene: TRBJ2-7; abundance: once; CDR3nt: TGTGCCAGCAGCGTAGGGGCCGTCAGCTCCTACGAGCAGTACTTC; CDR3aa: CASSVGAVSSYEQYF
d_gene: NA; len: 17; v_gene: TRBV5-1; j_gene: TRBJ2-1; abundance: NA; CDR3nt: TGCGCCAGCAGCTCATCGCTGGACTGGCTTCATGGGAATGAGCAGTTCTTC; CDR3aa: CASSSSLDWLHGNEQFF
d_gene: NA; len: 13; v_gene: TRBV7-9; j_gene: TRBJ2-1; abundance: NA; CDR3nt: TGTGCCAGCAGCTTGGGCCAACCAAATGAGCAGTTCTTC; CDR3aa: CASSLGQPNEQFF
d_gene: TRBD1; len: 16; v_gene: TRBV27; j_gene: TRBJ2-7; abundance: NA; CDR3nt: TGTGCCAGCAGAAGAAACCCGGGACAGGGGACCTACGAGCAGTACTTC; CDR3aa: CASRRNPGQGTYEQYF
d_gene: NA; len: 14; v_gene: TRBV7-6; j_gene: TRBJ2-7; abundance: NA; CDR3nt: TGTGCCAGCAGCAGCAAGGACGAGGGCTACGAGCAGTACTTC; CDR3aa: CASSSKDEGYEQYF
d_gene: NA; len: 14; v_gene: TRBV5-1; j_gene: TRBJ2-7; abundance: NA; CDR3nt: TGCGCCAGCAGCTTGGAGCCCGGGACCTACGAGCAGTACTTC; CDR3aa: CASSLEPGTYEQYF
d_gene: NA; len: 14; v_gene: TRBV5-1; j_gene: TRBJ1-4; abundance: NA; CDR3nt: TGCGCCAGCAGCTTCGGAGAGATCAATGAAAAACTGTTTTTT; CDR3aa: CASSFGEINEKLFF
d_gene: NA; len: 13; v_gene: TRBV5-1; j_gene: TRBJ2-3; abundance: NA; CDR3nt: TGCGCCAGCAGCCCAGACACCACAGATACGCAGTATTTT; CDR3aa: CASSPDTTDTQYF
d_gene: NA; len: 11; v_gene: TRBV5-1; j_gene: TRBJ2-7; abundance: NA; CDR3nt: TGCGCCAGCAGCTTGGGGGAGATCCAACACTTC; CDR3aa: CASSLGEIQHF
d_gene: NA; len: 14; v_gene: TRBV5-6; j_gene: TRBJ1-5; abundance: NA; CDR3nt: TGTGCCAGCAGCTTGGCTCAGGGAGGTCAGCCCCAGCATTTT; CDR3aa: CASSLAQGGQPQHF
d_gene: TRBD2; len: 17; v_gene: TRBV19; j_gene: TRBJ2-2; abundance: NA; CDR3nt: TGTGCCAGTAGTTCGGGGACTAGCGGGACGAACACCGGGGAGCTGTTTTTT; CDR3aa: CASSSGTSGTNTGELFF
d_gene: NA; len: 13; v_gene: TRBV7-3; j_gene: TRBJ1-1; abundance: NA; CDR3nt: TGTGCCAGCAGCCCGGGGGGTCTAGCTGAAGCTTTCTTT; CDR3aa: CASSPGGLAEAFF
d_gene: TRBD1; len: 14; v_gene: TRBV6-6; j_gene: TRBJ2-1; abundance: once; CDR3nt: TGTGCCAGCAGTTCTCTTAGGGGGCCCCATGAGCAGTTCTTC; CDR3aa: CASSSLRGPHEQFF
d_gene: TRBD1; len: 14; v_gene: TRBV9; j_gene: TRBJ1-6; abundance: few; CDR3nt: TGTGCCAGCGGGGGGACAGGGACCAATTCACCCCTCCACTTT; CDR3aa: CASGGTGTNSPLHF
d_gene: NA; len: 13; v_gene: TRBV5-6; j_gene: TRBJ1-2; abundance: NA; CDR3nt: TGTGCCAGCAGCCCCGGCGGTCCCTATGGCTACACCTTC; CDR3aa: CASSPGGPYGYTF
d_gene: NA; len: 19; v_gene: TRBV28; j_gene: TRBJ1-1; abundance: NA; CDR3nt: TGTGCCAGCAGTTCGGGCAGGGTCGGCGTGTTCCTTCTGAACACTGAAGCTTTCTTT; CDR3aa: CASSSGRVGVFLLNTEAFF
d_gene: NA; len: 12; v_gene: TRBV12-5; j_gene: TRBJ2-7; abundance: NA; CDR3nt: TGTGCTAGTGGTTTCCCTAGGGGGGAGCAGTACTTC; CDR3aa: CASGFPRGEQYF
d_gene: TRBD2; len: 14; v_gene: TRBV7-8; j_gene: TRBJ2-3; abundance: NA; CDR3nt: TGTGCCAGCGCGGGCGGGAGTAGCACAGATACGCAGTATTTT; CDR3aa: CASAGGSSTDTQYF
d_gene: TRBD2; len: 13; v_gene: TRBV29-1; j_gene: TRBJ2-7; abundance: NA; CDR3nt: TGCAGCGTAGCCGGACTAGCTTCCTACGAGCAGTACTTC; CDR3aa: CSVAGLASYEQYF